The clone carrying this T cell receptor beta chain was seen more than once but under ten times. This sample is drawn from a study of cytomegalovirus exposure and HLA in healthy donors. This PCR relied on a set of 60 Vbeta primers and 13 Jbeta primers. The method was immunoSEQ multiplex PCR; TCRdb's version includes in-frame clones alone and lacks a portion of them. The sample consists of some 200,000 clones, about 81% of them appearing once. Germline-derived CDR1 and CDR2 are MNHEY and SMNVEV (reference sequence). This CDR3 has 15 residues. Trimming stripped 6 bases from V and 1 base from J, with 13 bases between.

The sample consisted of PBMCs. This clonotype was sampled from a woman aged 18-29 years in good health and CMV-seronegative. The V and J genes are TRBV27 and TRBJ1-5, with D possibly matching TRBD1 (6 bases). CDR3 in amino acids: CASRPHTGSNQPQHF. CDR3 sequence (DNA): TGTGCCAGCAGACCTCATACAGGGAGCAATCAGCCCCAGCATTTT.